This TCR beta chain was sequenced during a study of T cells in Graves' hyperthyroidism and ophthalmopathy. The CDR3 is 17 residues long. Trimming cost V 4 bases and J 4 bases; bases outside gene matches: 15. The germline V gene encodes CDR1 SGDLS and CDR2 YYNGEE. RNA transcripts yielded amplified TCR beta CDR3 regions. First-round RT-PCR of the TCR CDR3 relied on the HTBI primer set. A single record per CDR3 protein comes from TCRdb applying MiXCR to the multiplex PCR reads. The sample holds about 360,000 distinct CDR3 sequences, around 25% seen once. Material: blood. V usage is TRBV9 and J usage is TRBJ1-1; 8 positions agree with TRBD1. The TCR comes from a man in his fifties with Graves' hyperthyroidism. For the CDR3, the DNA is TGTGCCAGCAGCCCCCATTTCCAGGGGGCTTTGAGCACTGAAGCTTTCTTT. Protein product: CASSPHFQGALSTEAFF.